The sequence of this TCR delta chain was determined in a study of γδ T cells in repeated Plasmodium falciparum infection. Study-wide background: Donors had four controlled P. falciparum NF54 infections over about 640 days.

Sequencing covered both gamma and delta TCR chains per sample. TCRdb used CATT to re-call clones from the multiplex PCR reads. The sample has 45,000 to 60,000 delta-chain clones, approximately 2% seen once. The CDR3 has 23 residues. Per the germline V gene, CDR1 is TSWWSYY and CDR2 is QGS. Flow sorting of PBMC yielded separate Vgamma9/Vdelta2+ and Vdelta2-negative gammadelta T cell populations for bulk repertoire analysis. This clone was counted many times. The protein TCRdb gives is from a much larger clone and does not agree with this DNA's translation at residue 20, likely a read error; the protein shown here comes from the DNA.

This receptor was obtained from a pool of human donors (malaria-infected and uninfected, not separated). Sequencing was done on a sample of gamma-delta T cells from blood. The genes are TRDV1 and TRDJ1; TRDD3 aligns across 10 bases. As TCRdb names no J gene, one was assigned here on the basis of a DNA match to germline. CDR3 sequence reads: CALGVDVFLPGGYAGIGTDRLIF. The CDR3 DNA sequence: TGTGCTCTTGGGGTTGACGTCTTCCTACCGGGGGGATACGCGGGCATCGGCACCGATAGACTCATCTTT.